This T cell receptor beta chain was identified during a study of siplizumab effects on memory and regulatory T cells. Study-wide points: Sequences below about 10^-5 frequency were poorly captured, and few alloreactive clones mapped to unstimulated subsets. Naive T cell populations appeared to exhibit greater diversity than memory cells and appeared to be major alloresponse contributors.

Assay: immunoSEQ multiplex PCR; the TCRdb copy retains only in-frame clones and omits some. The data hold some 100,000 clones, with roughly 92% observed a single time. As for this clone: Its antigen is still unknown.

This TCR was sampled from a human donor in good health. The sequencing sample was made of Tregs sorted from blood.

CDR3 sequence (DNA): TGTGCCAGCAGCCTCCGGACAGGGGCTGTTGAAGCTTTCTTT. Its protein product is CASSLRTGAVEAFF. The rearrangement uses TRBV7-2 and TRBJ1-1; 9 bases are a match to TRBD1. CDR1 is SGHTA and CDR2 is FQGNSA in the germline V gene. Unmatched junction bases numbered 8, after V lost 5 bases and J lost 7 bases. The CDR3 consists of 14 residues.